The sequence of this T cell receptor (beta chain) was determined in a study of CD8+ T cells in alopecia areata. About this clone: Antigen unknown.

Isolated RNA was reverse transcribed into cDNA used as the sequencing template. Method: immunoSEQ multiplex PCR; TCRdb's copy keeps in-frame clones and lacks some. The sample shows approximately 200,000 clones, more than 55% of them seen only once. Sample treatment: oral pan-JAK inhibitor, 5-10 mg twice daily. Study-wide results and caveats: Normal scalp showed lower clonality than lesional scalp, especially alopecia totalis/universalis. Patients showed less clear TCR sequence sharing than mice, possibly partly because of HLA diversity.

The sequenced sample was CD4+ T cells sorted from blood, obtained at week 4, from a patient treated with tofacitinib. The receptor was isolated from a human donor with alopecia areata.

The CDR3 is CAWDVTGGAGGYTF. The CDR3 coding sequence is TGTGCCTGGGACGTGACAGGGGGCGCGGGGGGCTACACCTTC. This chain uses TRBV30 with TRBJ1-2; 10 bases map to TRBD1. The germline V gene encodes CDR1 GTSNPN and CDR2 SVGIG (reference sequence). With V trimmed by 5 bases and J by 8 bases, 11 bases remained unmatched. This CDR3 is built from 14 residues.